These T cell receptor beta chains were read from a single sample in a study of T cells in tuberculosis. The repertoire was sequenced with immunoSEQ multiplex PCR; TCRdb's copy has only in-frame clones and lacks some. The data show approximately 58,000 clones, approximately 85% seen once. Sequencing was done on a sample of CD1b-GMM tetramer-negative cells sorted from PBMCs. The receptors come from an adult woman with latent tuberculosis. Each CDR3 is given without its conserved first and last residue. Each record gives: J gene, D gene, CDR3 length, V gene, CDR3 protein. A D gene is named only where the DNA matches it firmly.

>TRBJ1-4|.|14|TRBV6-1
ASSEDVGGVPEKLF
>TRBJ2-7|.|12|TRBV4-2
ASSQDLTRYEQY
>TRBJ2-7|.|12|TRBV5-6
ASSLDRDPYEQY
>TRBJ1-2|.|15|TRBV30
AWIRVVGVTQNYGYT
>TRBJ2-1|TRBD1|14|TRBV12-5
ASGLGGQGSYNEQF
>TRBJ2-7|TRBD2|14|TRBV5-1
ASSLAIGGGGYEQY
>TRBJ1-1|TRBD1|11|TRBV7-3
ASSQGVGTEAF
>TRBJ2-3|TRBD2|13|TRBV11-2
ASALLAGRTDTQY
>TRBJ1-2|.|10|TRBV5-4
ASRQGEGGYT
>TRBJ2-1|TRBD1|12|TRBV7-2
ASSTGQVIGEQF
>TRBJ1-2|.|13|TRBV11-2
ASSLGQVGGYGYT
>TRBJ2-7|.|13|TRBV4-3
ASSQGLGGTYEQY
>TRBJ2-5|.|12|TRBV7-6
ASSPDRNQETQY
>TRBJ1-2|TRBD1|13|TRBV5-5
ASSPNWDRGHGYT
>TRBJ1-4|.|15|TRBV7-9
ASSPRWGGPTNEKLF
>TRBJ1-1|.|9|TRBV28
ASSLTGGAF
>TRBJ2-1|.|14|TRBV5-1
ASSLGLLPPVNEQF
>TRBJ1-4|.|12|TRBV30
AWSVPGLEEKLF
>TRBJ1-1|.|13|TRBV4-2
ASSPPQGTNTEAF
>TRBJ2-5|.|12|TRBV7-9
ASSLSGSQETQY
>TRBJ1-2|TRBD1|13|TRBV7-2
ASSLNGQAYSGYT
>TRBJ1-1|.|12|TRBV6-1
ASSAITGNTEAF
>TRBJ2-7|.|10|TRBV5-8
ASSLVQHEQY
>TRBJ1-1|.|14|TRBV30
AWSGSTWAGNTEAF
>TRBJ2-7|TRBD1|11|TRBV29-1
SGTGTGLGEQY
>TRBJ2-5|TRBD1|14|TRBV19
ASSTIGQGSQETQY
>TRBJ2-1|TRBD1|13|TRBV28
ASTLVQGARNEQF
>TRBJ2-7|.|15|TRBV11-2
ASSLRTGRTSSYEQY
>TRBJ2-7|TRBD1|12|TRBV2
ASSTGTATYEQY
>TRBJ1-5|TRBD1|12|TRBV6-5
ASSWGQGVQPQH
>TRBJ2-7|.|13|TRBV4-3
ASSQDLSRTYEQY
>TRBJ1-1|TRBD1|14|TRBV4-1
ASSRIYRGGNTEAF
>TRBJ2-7|.|11|TRBV13
ASSLQGSYEQY